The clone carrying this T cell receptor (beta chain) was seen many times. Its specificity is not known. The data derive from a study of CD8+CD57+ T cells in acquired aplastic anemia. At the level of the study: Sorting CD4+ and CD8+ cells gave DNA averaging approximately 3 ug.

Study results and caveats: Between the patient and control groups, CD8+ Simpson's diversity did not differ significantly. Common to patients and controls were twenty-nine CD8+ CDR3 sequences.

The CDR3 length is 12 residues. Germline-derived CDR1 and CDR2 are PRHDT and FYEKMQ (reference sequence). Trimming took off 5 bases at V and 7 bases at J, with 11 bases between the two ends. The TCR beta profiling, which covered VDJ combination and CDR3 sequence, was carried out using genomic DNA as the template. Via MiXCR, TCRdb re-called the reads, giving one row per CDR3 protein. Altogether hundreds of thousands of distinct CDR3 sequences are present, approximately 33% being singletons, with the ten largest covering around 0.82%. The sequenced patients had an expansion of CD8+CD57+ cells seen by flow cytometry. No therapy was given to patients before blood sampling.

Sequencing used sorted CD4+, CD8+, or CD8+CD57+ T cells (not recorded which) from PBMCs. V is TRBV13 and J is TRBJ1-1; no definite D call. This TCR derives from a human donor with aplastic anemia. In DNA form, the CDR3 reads TGTGCCAGCAGCGCGGATCGCATTGAAGCTTTCTTT. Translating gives CASSADRIEAFF.